Listed here are 23 T cell receptor beta chains from one sample, sequenced in a study of T cell repertoires and Cas9 in healthy adults (dated by TCRdb to between 2018 and 2020). The method was the immunoSEQ multiplex PCR assay. The source is immuneACCESS, and TCRdb retained only in-frame sequences with V and J called. Part of the clones is not carried over; for the studies checked, unresolved V genes explain less than half of this, and the remainder is unexplained. For this sample the table gives tens of thousands of clones, of which approximately 90% were detected only once. 0.84% of the sample is taken by the ten largest. The sequenced sample was CD4+ effector T cells (CD127+, CD25-, CD137-, CD154-) from PBMCs; culture status not recorded. The receptors come from a human donor in good health.

The chain joins TRBV18 to TRBJ2-1; no firm D call. The V gene's germline CDR1 is KGHSH and CDR2 LQKENI. V lost 3 bases and J lost 11, with 14 bases in between. CDR3 size: 13 residues. CDR3 protein: CASSPGPDEKQFF. CDR3 coding DNA: TGTGCCAGCTCACCGGGCCCGGACGAAAAGCAGTTCTTC.

The chain couples TRBV7-2 to TRBJ1-5, with D possibly being TRBD1 (5 bases). Trimming cost V 5 bases and J 9 bases, with 14 bases left between them. This CDR3 contains 13 residues. Germline assignment: CDR1 SGHTA and CDR2 FQGNSA. DNA for the CDR3: TGTGCCAGCAGCCCCGGGACCGAGCGGCCCCAGCATTTT. This codes for CASSPGTERPQHF.

The chain recombines TRBV5-6 with TRBJ2-3, with D unclear. The CDR3 is 18 amino acids. With 0 bases removed from V and 1 base from J, the gap between germline ends came to 18 bases. CDR1 SGHDT and CDR2 YYEEEE come from the germline V gene. The CDR3 is CASSLEFSTENGTDTQYF. CDR3 bases: TGTGCCAGCAGCTTGGAGTTCTCCACCGAGAACGGCACAGATACGCAGTATTTT.

The chain couples TRBV6-1 to TRBJ2-7; TRBD1 agrees at 9 bases. From germline, CDR1 is MNHNS and CDR2 SASEGT. The V gene end was trimmed by 7 bases and the J gene end by 5 bases; junction bases not matched to a gene: 9. The CDR3 is 14 amino acids. CDR3 DNA sequence: TGTGCCAGCAAAAGAACCGGGACAGGGCACGAGCAGTACGTC. It yields the protein CASKRTGTGHEQYV.

This sequence joins TRBV5-1 and TRBJ2-3; 8 positions match TRBD1. CDR1 is SGHRS and CDR2 is YFSETQ in the germline V gene. CDR3 length: 14 residues. V lost 4 bases to trimming and J lost 5 bases; unmatched junction nucleotides: 6. The CDR3 DNA sequence: TGCGCCAGCAGCAAGGGACAGGTCATAGATACGCAGTATTTT. Translation gives CASSKGQVIDTQYF.

The chain carries TRBV7-8 and TRBJ2-3; D is perhaps TRBD1 (6 bases). The CDR3 is made up of 16 amino acids. Trimming took off 5 bases at V and 2 bases at J, with 17 bases between the two ends. Per the germline V gene, CDR1 is SGHVS and CDR2 is FQNEAQ. The CDR3 here is CASSLSRDITTDTQYF. The CDR3 DNA reads as TGTGCCAGCAGCCTCAGCCGGGACATAACCACAGATACGCAGTATTTT.

V and J are TRBV28 and TRBJ1-1; the D gene is possibly TRBD1 (5 bases). The germline V and J ends were trimmed by 5 bases and 4 bases, with 14 bases remaining between them. The CDR3 loop spans 14 amino acids. The germline V gene encodes CDR1 MDHEN and CDR2 SYDVKM. CDR3 in DNA: TGTGCCAGCAGTCCACCCAGGGTTGGCACTGAAGCTTTCTTT. Encoded protein: CASSPPRVGTEAFF.

The chain has TRBV9 and TRBJ2-1; 9 bases map to TRBD2. Unmatched junction bases numbered 6, after V lost 0 bases and J lost 5 bases. Germline V CDR1 and CDR2: SGDLS, YYNGEE. The CDR3 loop spans 16 amino acids. This CDR3 reads CASSVVPRLADNEQFF. In nucleotides, the CDR3 is TGTGCCAGCAGCGTAGTCCCCCGACTAGCGGACAATGAGCAGTTCTTC. The full variable domain, its missing parts supplied by reference TRBV9 and TRBJ2-1, is DSGVTQTPKHLITATGQRVTLRCSPRSGDLSVYWYQQSLDQGLQFLIQYYNGEERAKGNILERFSAQQFPDLHSELNLSSLELGDSALYFCASSVVPRLADNEQFFGPGTRLTVL.

The chain uses TRBV25-1 and TRBJ1-4; weak D call: TRBD1 (6 bases). Trimming removed 6 bases at V and 7 bases at J, with 18 bases between. This CDR3 comprises 15 residues. Germline loops: CDR1 MGHDK, CDR2 SYGVNS. The CDR3 DNA is TGTGCCAGCAGGGACGGCGGGGGGGCGGGTGAAAAACTGTTTTTT. This translates into CASRDGGGAGEKLFF.

This chain connects TRBV7-2 to TRBJ2-3, with D hard to call. Per germline, CDR1 SGHTA and CDR2 FQGNSA. Trimming took 4 bases from V and 2 from J, leaving 10 bases between them. This CDR3 contains 14 residues. CDR3 DNA sequence: TGTGCCAGCAGCTCCGGAACGTCCACAGATACGCAGTATTTT. It is translated as CASSSGTSTDTQYF. The full variable domain, completed using reference TRBV7-2 and TRBJ2-3, is GAGVSQSPSNKVTEKGKDVELRCDPISGHTALYWYRQSLGQGLEFLIYFQGNSAPDKSGLPSDRFSAERTGGSVSTLTIQRTQQEDSAVYLCASSSGTSTDTQYFGPGTRLTVL.

This clone has just a few counts. V is TRBV5-4 and J is TRBJ1-3; 9 nucleotides match TRBD1. Germline V gene lookup returns CDR1 SGHNT and CDR2 YYREEE (reference sequence). The length of the CDR3 is 14 residues. The trim removed 4 bases at V and 2 bases at J, leaving 1 base unmatched. CDR3 sequence: CASSGDRAGNTIYF. The CDR3 nucleotides are TGTGCCAGCAGCGGGGACAGGGCTGGAAACACCATATATTTT.

Regarding this clone: The sample contains more than one DNA sequence encoding this CDR3. The V call is TRBV29-1, the J call TRBJ2-3, with 11 nucleotides matching TRBD2. Per germline, CDR1 SQVTM and CDR2 ANQGSEA. V shed 6 bases and J 1 base; nucleotides not matched to a gene: 3. The CDR3 is made up of 14 amino acids. The CDR3 loop reads CSVETSGGTDTQYF. The CDR3, as DNA: TGCAGCGTCGAGACTAGCGGGGGCACAGATACGCAGTATTTT.

The V call is TRBV28, the J call TRBJ1-5, with TRBD1 matching 10 bases. This CDR3 is built from 17 residues. Germline loops: CDR1 MDHEN, CDR2 SYDVKM. V lost 3 bases, J lost 5 bases, and 10 bases stayed unmatched. CDR3 sequence reads: CASSFIWGQGPYQPQHF. CDR3 DNA: TGTGCCAGCAGTTTTATTTGGGGACAGGGGCCCTATCAGCCCCAGCATTTT.

The gene calls are TRBV5-6 and TRBJ1-4, with TRBD1 as a possible D gene (6 bases). Trimming removed 4 bases at V and 4 bases at J, with 11 bases between. Germline CDR1 SGHDT, CDR2 YYEEEE. This CDR3 region has 14 residues. CDR3 DNA sequence: TGTGCCAGCAGCCTGGACAGTTATAATGAAAAACTGTTTTTT. Translation gives CASSLDSYNEKLFF. Using reference TRBV5-6 and TRBJ1-4 for the parts outside the CDR3, the full variable domain is DAGVTQSPTHLIKTRGQQVTLRCSPKSGHDTVSWYQQALGQGPQFIFQYYEEEERQRGNFPDRFSGHQFPNYSSELNVNALLLGDSALYLCASSLDSYNEKLFFGSGTQLSVL.

This clone was seen just once. V gene TRBV9 combines with J gene TRBJ2-3; no clear D. The length of the CDR3 is 17 residues. Trimming shortened V by 0 bases and J by 1 base, and 15 bases separated the two germline ends. CDR1 and CDR2 from the germline V gene are SGDLS and YYNGEE. CDR3 nucleotide sequence: TGTGCCAGCAGCGTAGAGCCCCTTAACCGGGGCACAGATACGCAGTATTTT. Translated, it gives CASSVEPLNRGTDTQYF. Variable domain in full (rest from reference TRBV9 and TRBJ2-3): DSGVTQTPKHLITATGQRVTLRCSPRSGDLSVYWYQQSLDQGLQFLIQYYNGEERAKGNILERFSAQQFPDLHSELNLSSLELGDSALYFCASSVEPLNRGTDTQYFGPGTRLTVL.

V usage is TRBV19 and J usage is TRBJ2-3; 8 bases are a match to TRBD2. Losses at the gene ends were 3 bases for V and 5 bases for J; bases not matched to a gene: 10. The CDR3 has 16 amino acids. From germline, CDR1 is LNHDA and CDR2 SQIVND (reference sequence). CDR3 DNA sequence: TGTGCCAGTAGTATGCCGGGCGCGGGAGGTGGAGATACGCAGTATTTT. Amino acids: CASSMPGAGGGDTQYF.

The rearrangement joins TRBV9 to TRBJ2-5; 9 bases are shared with TRBD1. The CDR3 runs to 15 residues. The junction had 7 bases not matched to a gene; V was cut back by 3 bases and J by 4 bases. Germline CDR1 is SGDLS and CDR2 is YYNGEE. The chain's CDR3 is CASSAGTGQGETQYF. The DNA of the CDR3 is TGTGCCAGCAGCGCAGGGACAGGGCAGGGAGAGACCCAGTACTTC. The variable domain in full, completed from reference TRBV9 and TRBJ2-5, reads DSGVTQTPKHLITATGQRVTLRCSPRSGDLSVYWYQQSLDQGLQFLIQYYNGEERAKGNILERFSAQQFPDLHSELNLSSLELGDSALYFCASSAGTGQGETQYFGPGTRLLVL.

This chain joins TRBV9 and TRBJ2-5; D unresolved. There are 14 residues in the CDR3. Germline CDR1 and CDR2: SGDLS and YYNGEE. Trimming took off 0 bases at V and 5 bases at J, with 11 bases between the two ends. The chain's CDR3 is CASSVVGQGETQYF. CDR3 bases: TGTGCCAGCAGCGTAGTGGGTCAAGGGGAGACCCAGTACTTC.

CDR3 amino acids: CASSLVLAGITSTDTQYF. CDR3 DNA sequence: TGTGCCAGCAGCTTGGTACTAGCGGGGATCACAAGCACAGATACGCAGTATTTT. The V gene is TRBV5-6, the J gene TRBJ2-3, with 10 bases identical to TRBD2. Looked up from germline, CDR1 is SGHDT and CDR2 is YYEEEE. J gave up 0 bases and V 0 bases, and 7 bases lay outside the gene matches. The CDR3 loop spans 18 amino acids.

The CDR3 here is CASSGGSVGGPNEQFF. The CDR3 DNA sequence: TGTGCCAGCAGTGGGGGTTCTGTGGGGGGGCCAAATGAGCAGTTCTTC. The rearrangement joins TRBV27 to TRBJ2-1; perhaps TRBD2 as D (7 bases). The CDR3 loop spans 16 amino acids. V gave up 5 bases and J gave up 7 bases, with 21 bases separating them. CDR1 and CDR2 (germline): MNHEY, SMNVEV (reference sequence).

The V call is TRBV19, the J call TRBJ1-5; tentatively, D is TRBD1 (5 bases). CDR3 length: 15 amino acids. Between the trimmed V and J ends, which lost 5 bases and 4 bases, there was a span of 15 bases. Germline assignment: CDR1 LNHDA and CDR2 SQIVND (reference sequence). The DNA for the CDR3 is TGTGCCAGTAGTCGGGGTCAGGGCGGTAATCAGCCCCAGCATTTT. This sequence encodes CASSRGQGGNQPQHF.

The chain couples TRBV21-1 to TRBJ2-1; the D call in the table, TRBD2, was not verified against the DNA. TRBV21-1 is a listed pseudogene. The CDR3 has 15 amino acids. The DNA for the CDR3 is TGTGCCAGCGGGGTTAGCGGGACCGTTTACAATGAGCAGTTCTTC. Amino acids: CASGVSGTVYNEQFF.

J is TRBJ2-3 and V is TRBV19; 12 bases are shared with TRBD2. The trim removed 10 bases at V and 7 bases at J, leaving 6 bases unmatched. Germline V gene lookup returns CDR1 LNHDA and CDR2 SQIVND (reference sequence). This CDR3 is 13 amino acids long. The CDR3, as DNA: TGTGCCACTGGACTAGCGGGGAGCTATACGCAGTATTTT. Translation: CATGLAGSYTQYF.